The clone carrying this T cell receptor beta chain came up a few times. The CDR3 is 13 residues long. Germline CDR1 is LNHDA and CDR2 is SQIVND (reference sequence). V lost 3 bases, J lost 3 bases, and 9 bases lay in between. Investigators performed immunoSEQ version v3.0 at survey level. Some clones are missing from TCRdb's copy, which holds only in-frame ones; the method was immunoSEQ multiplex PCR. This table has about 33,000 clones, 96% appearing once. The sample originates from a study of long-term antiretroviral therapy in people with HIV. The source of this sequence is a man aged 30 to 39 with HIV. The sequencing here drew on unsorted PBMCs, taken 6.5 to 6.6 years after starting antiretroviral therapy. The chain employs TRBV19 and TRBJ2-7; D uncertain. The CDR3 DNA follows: TGTGCCAGTAGTATTGGCCGGGTCTACGAGCAGTACTTC. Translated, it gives CASSIGRVYEQYF. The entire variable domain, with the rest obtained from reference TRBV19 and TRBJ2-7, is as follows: DGGITQSPKYLFRKEGQNVTLSCEQNLNHDAMYWYRQDPGQGLRLIYYSQIVNDFQKGDIAEGYSVSREKKESFPLTVTSAQKNPTAFYLCASSIGRVYEQYFGPGTRLTVT.